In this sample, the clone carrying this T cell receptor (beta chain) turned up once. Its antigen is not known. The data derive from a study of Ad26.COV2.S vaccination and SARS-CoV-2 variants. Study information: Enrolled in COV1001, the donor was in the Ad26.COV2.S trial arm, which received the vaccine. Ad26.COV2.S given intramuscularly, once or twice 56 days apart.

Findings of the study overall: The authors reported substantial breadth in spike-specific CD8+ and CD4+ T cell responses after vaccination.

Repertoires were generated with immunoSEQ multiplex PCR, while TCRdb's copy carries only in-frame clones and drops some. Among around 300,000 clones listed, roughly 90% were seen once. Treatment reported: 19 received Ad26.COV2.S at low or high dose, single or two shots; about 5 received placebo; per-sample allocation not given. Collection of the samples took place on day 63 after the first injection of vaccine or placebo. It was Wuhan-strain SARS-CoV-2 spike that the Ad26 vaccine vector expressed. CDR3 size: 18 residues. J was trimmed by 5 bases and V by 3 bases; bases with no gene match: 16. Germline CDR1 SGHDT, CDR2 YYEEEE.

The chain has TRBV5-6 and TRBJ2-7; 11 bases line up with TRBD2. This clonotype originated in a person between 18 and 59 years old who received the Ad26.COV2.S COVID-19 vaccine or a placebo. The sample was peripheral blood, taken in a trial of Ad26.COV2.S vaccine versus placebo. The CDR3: CASSWGPLAGTSGDEQYF. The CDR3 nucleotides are TGTGCCAGCAGCTGGGGCCCTCTTGCCGGGACTAGCGGAGACGAGCAGTACTTC.